The TCR beta chain under discussion was sequenced for a study of cytomegalovirus exposure and HLA in healthy donors. Background on the study: The platform used for the roughly 130 validation repertoires matched that of the approximately 640 first-cohort repertoires, a later analysis reported.

The sample holds one count of this clone. The target antigen is unknown. Study outcomes and limitations: Some TCR beta chains (roughly 160 of them) were listed as cytomegalovirus-associated. High sensitivity and specificity were reportedly achieved when the classifier diagnosed cytomegalovirus status.

Sequencing used immunoSEQ multiplex PCR; TCRdb keeps in-frame clones, though not all of them. The sample has roughly 80,000 clones; 85% to 95% are singletons. The sample comprised PBMCs. The receptor's source is a woman aged 18-29 years in good health and CMV-seronegative.

The CDR3 coding sequence is TGTGCCAGCAGCTTGACTGGGCAGGGAACATTGGGGCACAATGAGCAGTTCTTC. Encoded protein: CASSLTGQGTLGHNEQFF. This rearrangement joins TRBV5-6 to TRBJ2-1; TRBD1 might be the D (5 bases). The V and J ends lost 1 base and 5 bases respectively, with 22 bases between them. The germline gives CDR1 SGHDT, CDR2 YYEEEE. This CDR3 has 18 residues.